The TCR beta chain under discussion was sequenced for a study of PD-1 blockade in classical Hodgkin lymphoma. Brentuximab vedotin exposure varied among the patients, all of whom had relapsed after autologous stem cell transplantation. The ends were cut back, 8 bases at V and 4 bases at J, with 20 bases in the middle. The CDR3 is 15 amino acids. Germline CDR1 reads SNHLY; CDR2 reads FYNNEI. Some clones are missing from TCRdb's copy, which holds only in-frame ones; the method was immunoSEQ multiplex PCR. The table shows 24,000 or so clones, with around 80% occurring only once. The TCR originated in a human donor with classical Hodgkin lymphoma. The material was peripheral blood mononuclear cells (PBMCs), obtained before the second cycle of nivolumab. The gene calls are TRBV2 and TRBJ1-2; TRBD1 is a possible D gene (6 bases). For the CDR3, the DNA is TGTGCCAGCGGGGGCCATGGACAGCTCCGCTATGGCTACACCTTC. This gives the protein CASGGHGQLRYGYTF.